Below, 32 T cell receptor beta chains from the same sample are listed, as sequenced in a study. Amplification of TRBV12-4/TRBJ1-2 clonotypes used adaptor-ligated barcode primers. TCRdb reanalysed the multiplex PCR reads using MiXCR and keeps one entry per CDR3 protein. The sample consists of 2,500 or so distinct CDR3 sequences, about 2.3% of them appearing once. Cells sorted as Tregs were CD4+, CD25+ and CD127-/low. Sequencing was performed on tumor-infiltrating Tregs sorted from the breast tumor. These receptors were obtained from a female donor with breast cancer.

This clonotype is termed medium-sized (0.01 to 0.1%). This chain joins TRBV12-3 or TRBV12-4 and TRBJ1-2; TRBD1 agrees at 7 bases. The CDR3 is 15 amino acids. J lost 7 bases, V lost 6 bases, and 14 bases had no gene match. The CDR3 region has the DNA TGTGCCAGCAGGCTCCAAACAGGGGATAGAAGTGGCTACACCTTC. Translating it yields CASRLQTGDRSGYTF.

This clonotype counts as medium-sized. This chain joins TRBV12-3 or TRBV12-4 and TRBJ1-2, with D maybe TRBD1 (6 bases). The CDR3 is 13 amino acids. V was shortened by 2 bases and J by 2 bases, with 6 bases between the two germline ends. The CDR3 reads CASSLQGNYGYTF. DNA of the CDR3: TGTGCCAGCAGTTTACAGGGGAACTATGGCTACACCTTC.

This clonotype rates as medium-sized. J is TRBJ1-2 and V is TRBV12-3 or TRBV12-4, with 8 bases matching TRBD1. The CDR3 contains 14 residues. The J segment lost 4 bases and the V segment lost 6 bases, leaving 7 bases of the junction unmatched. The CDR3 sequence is CASSSTGTGYGYTF. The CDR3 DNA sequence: TGTGCCAGCAGCTCTACCGGGACAGGCTATGGCTACACCTTC.

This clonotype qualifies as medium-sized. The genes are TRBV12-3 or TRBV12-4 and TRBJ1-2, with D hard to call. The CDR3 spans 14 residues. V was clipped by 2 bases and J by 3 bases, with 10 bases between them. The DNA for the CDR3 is TGTGCCAGCAGTTTATTTAGGGCCGACTATGGCTACACCTTC. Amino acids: CASSLFRADYGYTF.

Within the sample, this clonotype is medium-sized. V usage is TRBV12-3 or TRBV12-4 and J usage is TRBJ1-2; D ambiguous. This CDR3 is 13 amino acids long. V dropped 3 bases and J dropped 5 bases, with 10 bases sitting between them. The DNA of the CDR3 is TGTGCCAGCAGTTTGGCAGCGACTTATGGCTACACCTTC. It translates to CASSLAATYGYTF.

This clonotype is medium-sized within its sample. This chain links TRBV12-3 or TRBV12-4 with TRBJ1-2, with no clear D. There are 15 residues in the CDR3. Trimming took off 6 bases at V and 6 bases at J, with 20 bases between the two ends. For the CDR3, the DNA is TGTGCCAGCAGCCTAAGCCACGAAGGACGGCATGGCTACACCTTC. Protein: CASSLSHEGRHGYTF.

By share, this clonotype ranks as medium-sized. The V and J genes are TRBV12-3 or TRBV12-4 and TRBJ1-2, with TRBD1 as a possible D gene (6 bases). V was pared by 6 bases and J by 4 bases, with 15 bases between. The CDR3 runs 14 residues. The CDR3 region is CASRDSITFYGYTF. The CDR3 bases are TGTGCCAGCAGGGACAGTATTACATTCTATGGCTACACCTTC.

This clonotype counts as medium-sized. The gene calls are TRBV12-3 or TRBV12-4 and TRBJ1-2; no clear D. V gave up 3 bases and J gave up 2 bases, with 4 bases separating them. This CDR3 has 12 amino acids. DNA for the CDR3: TGTGCCAGCAGTTTCGAGAACTATGGCTACACCTTC. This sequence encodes CASSFENYGYTF.

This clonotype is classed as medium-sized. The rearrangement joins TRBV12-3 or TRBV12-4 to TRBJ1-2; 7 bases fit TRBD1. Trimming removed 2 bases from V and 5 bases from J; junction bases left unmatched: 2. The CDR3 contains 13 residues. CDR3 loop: CASSLTGDYGYTF. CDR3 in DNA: TGTGCCAGCAGTTTAACAGGGGATTATGGCTACACCTTC.

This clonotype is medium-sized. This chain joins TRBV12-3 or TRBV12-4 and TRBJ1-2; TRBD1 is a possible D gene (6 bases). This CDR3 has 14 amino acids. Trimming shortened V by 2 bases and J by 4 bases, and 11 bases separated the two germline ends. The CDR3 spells CASSLPGHFYGYTF. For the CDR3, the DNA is TGTGCCAGCAGTTTACCGGGACACTTCTATGGCTACACCTTC.

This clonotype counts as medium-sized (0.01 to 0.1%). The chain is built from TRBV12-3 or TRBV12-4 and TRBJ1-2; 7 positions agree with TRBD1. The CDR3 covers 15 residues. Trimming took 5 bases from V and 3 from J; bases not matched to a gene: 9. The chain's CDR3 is CASSAQTGLDYGYTF. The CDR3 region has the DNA TGTGCCAGCAGTGCCCAGACAGGGTTGGACTATGGCTACACCTTC.

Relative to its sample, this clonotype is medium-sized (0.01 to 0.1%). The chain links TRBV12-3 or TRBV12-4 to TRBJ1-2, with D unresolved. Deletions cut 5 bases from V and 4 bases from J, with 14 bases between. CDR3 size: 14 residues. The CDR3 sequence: CASSPDMTSYGYTF. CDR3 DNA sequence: TGTGCCAGCAGTCCTGACATGACGAGCTATGGCTACACCTTC.

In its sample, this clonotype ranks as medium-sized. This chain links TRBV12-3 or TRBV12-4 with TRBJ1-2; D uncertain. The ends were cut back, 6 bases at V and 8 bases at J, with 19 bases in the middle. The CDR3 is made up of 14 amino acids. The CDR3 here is CASRPPFRFWGYTF. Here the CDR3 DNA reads TGTGCCAGCAGACCTCCCTTTCGGTTTTGGGGCTACACCTTC.

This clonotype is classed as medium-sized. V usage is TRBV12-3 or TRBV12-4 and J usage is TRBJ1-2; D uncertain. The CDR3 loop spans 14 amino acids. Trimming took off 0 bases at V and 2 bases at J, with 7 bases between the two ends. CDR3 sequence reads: CASSLAPNNYGYTF. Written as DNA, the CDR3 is TGTGCCAGCAGTTTAGCCCCGAACAACTATGGCTACACCTTC.

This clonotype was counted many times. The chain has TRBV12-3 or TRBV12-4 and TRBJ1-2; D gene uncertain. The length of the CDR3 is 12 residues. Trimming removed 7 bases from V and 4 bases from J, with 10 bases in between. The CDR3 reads CASTAYGYGYTF. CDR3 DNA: TGTGCCAGCACCGCGTACGGCTATGGCTACACCTTC.

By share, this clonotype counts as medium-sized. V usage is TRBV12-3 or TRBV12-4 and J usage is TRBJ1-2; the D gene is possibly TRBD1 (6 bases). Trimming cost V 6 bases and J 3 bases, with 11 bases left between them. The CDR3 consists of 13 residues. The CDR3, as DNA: TGTGCCAGCAGATTACAGGGTGACTATGGCTACACCTTC. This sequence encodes CASRLQGDYGYTF.

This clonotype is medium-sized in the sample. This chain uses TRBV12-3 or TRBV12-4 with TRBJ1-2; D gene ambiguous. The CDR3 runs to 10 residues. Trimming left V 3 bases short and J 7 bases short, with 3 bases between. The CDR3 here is CASSFRGYTF. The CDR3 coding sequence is TGTGCCAGCAGTTTTCGTGGCTACACCTTC.

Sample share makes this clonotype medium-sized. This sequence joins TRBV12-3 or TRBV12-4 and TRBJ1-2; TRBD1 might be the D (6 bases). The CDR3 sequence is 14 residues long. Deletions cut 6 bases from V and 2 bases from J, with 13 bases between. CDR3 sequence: CASRPGHQNYGYTF. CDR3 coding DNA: TGTGCCAGCAGACCGGGACACCAAAACTATGGCTACACCTTC.

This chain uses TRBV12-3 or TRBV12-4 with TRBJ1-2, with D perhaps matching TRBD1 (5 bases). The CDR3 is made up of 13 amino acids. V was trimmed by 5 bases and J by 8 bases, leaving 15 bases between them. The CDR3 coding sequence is TGTGCCAGCAGTCCGTCGGACACTCGAGGCTACACCTTC. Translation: CASSPSDTRGYTF.

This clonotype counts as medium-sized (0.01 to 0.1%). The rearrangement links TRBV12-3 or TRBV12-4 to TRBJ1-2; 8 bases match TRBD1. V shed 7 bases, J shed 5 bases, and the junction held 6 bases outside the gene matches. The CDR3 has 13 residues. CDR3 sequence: CASTQTGDYGYTF. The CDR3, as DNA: TGTGCCAGCACCCAGACAGGGGATTATGGCTACACCTTC.

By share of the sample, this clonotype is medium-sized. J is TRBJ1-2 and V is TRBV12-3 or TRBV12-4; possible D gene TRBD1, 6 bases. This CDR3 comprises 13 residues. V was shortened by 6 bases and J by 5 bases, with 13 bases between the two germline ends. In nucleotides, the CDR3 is TGTGCCAGCAGCCACAGGGAAGGGTATGGCTACACCTTC. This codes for CASSHREGYGYTF.

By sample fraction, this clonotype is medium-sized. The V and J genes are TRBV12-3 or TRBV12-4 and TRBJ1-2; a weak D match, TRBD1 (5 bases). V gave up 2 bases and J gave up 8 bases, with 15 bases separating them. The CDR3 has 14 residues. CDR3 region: CASSLNGRVGGYTF. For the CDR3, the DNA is TGTGCCAGCAGTTTAAACGGCAGGGTGGGCGGCTACACCTTC.

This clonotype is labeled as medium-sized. The CDR3 DNA follows: TGTGCCAGCAGGCCACAGGGGATATCCTATGGCTACACCTTC. This codes for CASRPQGISYGYTF. The V call is TRBV12-3 or TRBV12-4, the J call TRBJ1-2, with 7 positions matching TRBD1. The length of the CDR3 is 14 residues. V shed 6 bases and J 4 bases; nucleotides not matched to a gene: 8.

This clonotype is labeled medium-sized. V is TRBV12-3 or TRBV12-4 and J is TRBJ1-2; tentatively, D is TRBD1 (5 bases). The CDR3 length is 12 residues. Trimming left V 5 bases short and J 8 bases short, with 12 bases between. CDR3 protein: CASSKQASGYTF. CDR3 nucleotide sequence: TGTGCCAGCAGTAAACAGGCTTCGGGCTACACCTTC.

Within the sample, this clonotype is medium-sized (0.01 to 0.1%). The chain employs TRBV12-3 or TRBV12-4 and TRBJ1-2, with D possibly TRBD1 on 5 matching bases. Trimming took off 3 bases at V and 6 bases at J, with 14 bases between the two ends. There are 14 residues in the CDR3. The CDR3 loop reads CASSLEGRRDGYTF. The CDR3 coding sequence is TGTGCCAGCAGTTTGGAGGGGAGAAGGGATGGCTACACCTTC.

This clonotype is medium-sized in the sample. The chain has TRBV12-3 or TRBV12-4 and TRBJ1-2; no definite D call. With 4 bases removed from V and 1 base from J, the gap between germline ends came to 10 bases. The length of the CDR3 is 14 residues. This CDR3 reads CASSWGGNNYGYTF. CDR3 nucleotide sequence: TGTGCCAGCAGTTGGGGAGGAAATAACTATGGCTACACCTTC.

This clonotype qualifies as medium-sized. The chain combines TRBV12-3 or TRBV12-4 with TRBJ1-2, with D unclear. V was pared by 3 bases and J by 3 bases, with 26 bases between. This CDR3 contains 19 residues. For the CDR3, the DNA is TGTGCCAGCAGTTTTATAGGGTCAGTAGACCCCTTCCACCACTATGGCTACACCTTC. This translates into CASSFIGSVDPFHHYGYTF.

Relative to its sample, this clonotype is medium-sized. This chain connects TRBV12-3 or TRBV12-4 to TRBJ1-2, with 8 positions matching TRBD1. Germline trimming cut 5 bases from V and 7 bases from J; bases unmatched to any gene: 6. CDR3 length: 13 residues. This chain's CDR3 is CASSRTGLSGYTF. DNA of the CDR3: TGTGCCAGCAGTCGGACAGGGTTGAGTGGCTACACCTTC.

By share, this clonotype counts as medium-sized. CDR3 sequence reads: CASTMDRVDAGGYTF. Written as DNA, the CDR3 is TGTGCCAGCACCATGGACAGGGTAGATGCGGGCGGCTACACCTTC. V usage is TRBV12-3 or TRBV12-4 and J usage is TRBJ1-2, with 8 nucleotides matching TRBD1. The J segment lost 8 bases and the V segment lost 7 bases, leaving 15 bases of the junction unmatched. The CDR3 covers 15 residues.

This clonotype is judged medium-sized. Written as DNA, the CDR3 is TGTGCCAGCAGTTTAGCGCAGGGGCTCTATGGCTACACCTTC. It specifies CASSLAQGLYGYTF. The V call is TRBV12-3 or TRBV12-4, the J call TRBJ1-2; possibly TRBD1 for D (6 bases). This CDR3 comprises 14 residues. Between the trimmed V and J ends, which lost 0 bases and 4 bases, there was a span of 9 bases.

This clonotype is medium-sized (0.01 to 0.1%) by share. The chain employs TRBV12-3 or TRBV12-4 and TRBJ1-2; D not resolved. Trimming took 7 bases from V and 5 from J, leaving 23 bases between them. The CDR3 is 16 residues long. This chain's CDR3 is CASNLWGGRSGYGYTF. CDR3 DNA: TGTGCCAGCAACCTCTGGGGAGGGAGAAGCGGTTATGGCTACACCTTC.

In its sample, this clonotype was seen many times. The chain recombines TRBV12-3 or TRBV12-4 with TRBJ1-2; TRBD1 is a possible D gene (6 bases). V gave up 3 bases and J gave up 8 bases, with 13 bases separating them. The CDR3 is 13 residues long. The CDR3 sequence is CASSFRTEEGYTF. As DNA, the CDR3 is TGTGCCAGCAGTTTTCGGACAGAGGAAGGCTACACCTTC.